This T cell receptor (beta chain) is from a study of early T cells in non-severe SARS-CoV-2 infection. Study-level background: Unpaired chains resulted from sequencing bulk RNA of unsorted whole blood.

Comment on this clonotype: This likely comes from a read error, as the CDR3 has no conserved phenylalanine or tryptophan at its end.

As part of library construction, unique molecular identifiers were attached to individual cDNA molecules. TCRdb re-derived calls from the 5' RACE reads in MiXCR, one entry per CDR3 protein. Of 76,000 or so distinct CDR3 sequences in the sample, about 11% were seen once. Germline trimming cut 4 bases from V and 0 bases from J; bases unmatched to any gene: 16. CDR1 is SQVTM and CDR2 is ANQGSEA in the germline V gene. The CDR3 is 19 residues long. Sequences were obtained from whole blood. The chain couples TRBV29-1 to TRBJ2-1, with 9 bases aligning to TRBD1. This receptor was taken from an adult who was a healthcare worker with PCR-confirmed SARS-CoV-2 infection or an uninfected control (not recorded which). Here the CDR3 reads CSVGLYGSGTGSSYNEQFI. The CDR3 coding sequence is TGCAGCGTTGGACTTTATGGCTCGGGGACAGGGAGCTCCTACAATGAGCAGTTCATC.